This T cell receptor beta chain derives from a study of blood T cell repertoires in COVID-19. The overall study: Collection of acute and convalescent COVID-19 samples took place in the United States, Italy and Spain. Sources were T cells, B-cell-depleted T cells, or PBMCs; the material itself was cDNA or gDNA.

The assay was immunoSEQ multiplex PCR, and TCRdb's table has in-frame clones only and misses some. The sample consists of 150,000 or so clones, roughly 83% of them appearing once. This sequence originates from a man aged 45-65 years who had recovered from COVID-19. The sample taken for sequencing was PBMCs or T cells enriched from blood (not recorded which).

CDR3 sequence (DNA): TGTGCCAGCAGCCAATCTGGGGGGGCCACAGATACGCAGTATTTT. Its protein product is CASSQSGGATDTQYF. The chain combines TRBV7-3 with TRBJ2-3; possible D gene TRBD2, 7 bases. This CDR3 contains 15 residues. Germline assignment: CDR1 SGHTA and CDR2 FQGTGA. Between the trimmed V and J ends, which lost 5 bases and 2 bases, there was a span of 14 bases.